The clone carrying this T cell receptor (beta chain) was observed at least ten times. Losses at the gene ends were 4 bases for V and 4 bases for J; bases not matched to a gene: 7. CDR3 length: 16 residues. CDR1 and CDR2 (germline): SGHRS, YFSETQ. The data stem from a study of identical twins. TCRdb re-derived calls from the 5' RACE reads in MiXCR, one entry per CDR3 protein. This sample has around 200,000 distinct CDR3 sequences, with 9.4% found just once. The chain recombines TRBV5-1 with TRBJ2-3, with 12 bases aligning to TRBD2. Sequences were obtained from memory (CD45RO+) T cells sorted from blood. The clonotype originates from a woman aged 18-29 years in good health. The CDR3 here is CASSLRTSGDPDTQYF. CDR3 coding DNA: TGCGCCAGCAGCCTCCGGACTAGCGGGGACCCAGATACGCAGTATTTT.